These T cell receptor beta chains were read from a single sample in a study of blood T cell repertoires in COVID-19. The protocol was immunoSEQ multiplex PCR, while the TCRdb copy is restricted to in-frame clones and leaves out a portion. This table has about 96,000 clones, about 90% appearing once. The sample was peripheral blood. The origin of the receptors is a human donor with COVID-19, enrolled during active disease. The donor label of this sample is uncertain. The CDR3 runs from the conserved cysteine through the conserved F or W. A D gene is named only where the DNA matches it firmly. A clone size is listed for some rows: how often the clone was seen (once, few, many), or a class if it is expanded.

v_gene,j_gene,d_gene,abundance,CDR3aa,CDR3nt
TRBV4-1,TRBJ1-2,.,.,CASSQVAGPVGYTF,TGCGCCAGCAGCCAAGTGGCAGGGCCTGTTGGCTACACCTTC
TRBV6-4,TRBJ1-6,.,once,CASSAVGGANSPLHF,TGTGCCAGCAGTGCCGTTGGGGGCGCGAATTCACCCCTCCACTTT
TRBV27,TRBJ2-2,.,.,CASSFVAGSGTGELFF,TGTGCCAGCAGTTTCGTCGCCGGTAGTGGCACCGGGGAGCTGTTTTTT
TRBV6-5,TRBJ1-1,TRBD1,.,CASRRQGDTEAFF,TGTGCCAGCAGGAGACAGGGGGACACTGAAGCTTTCTTT
TRBV4-1,TRBJ1-4,.,.,CASSQNRARGPEKLFF,TGCGCCAGCAGCCAAAACCGGGCCCGAGGGCCTGAAAAACTGTTTTTT
TRBV18,TRBJ2-2,TRBD1,.,CASSRGTGNTGELFF,TGTGCCAGCTCCCGCGGGACAGGGAACACCGGGGAGCTGTTTTTT
TRBV29-1,TRBJ2-1,TRBD2,.,CSVEKGSGVYEQFF,TGCAGCGTAGAAAAGGGGAGCGGGGTATATGAGCAGTTCTTC
TRBV28,TRBJ1-2,.,.,CASSSPGRVENYGYTF,TGTGCCAGCAGTTCCCCCGGGAGGGTGGAGAACTATGGCTACACCTTC
TRBV27,TRBJ2-7,.,.,CASSFRFGGGGYEQYF,TGTGCCAGCAGTTTCCGATTTGGGGGGGGCGGCTACGAGCAGTACTTC
TRBV6-5,TRBJ1-2,TRBD1,.,CASSQDREAGYTF,TGTGCCAGCAGCCAAGACAGGGAGGCTGGCTACACCTTC
TRBV18,TRBJ1-2,.,.,CASSLDSPSNYGYTF,TGTGCCAGCTCTCTGGACAGCCCTAGTAACTATGGCTACACCTTC
TRBV11-3,TRBJ1-1,.,.,CASSLDSYTEAFF,TGTGCCAGCAGCTTGGACAGTTACACTGAAGCTTTCTTT
TRBV6-6,TRBJ2-2,.,.,CASSYTATGELFF,TGTGCCAGCAGTTACACAGCAACCGGGGAGCTGTTTTTT
TRBV23-1,TRBJ2-4,TRBD1,.,CASKPGQGPTKNIQYF,TGCGCCAGCAAACCGGGACAGGGCCCTACCAAAAACATTCAGTACTTC
TRBV18,TRBJ2-7,.,.,CASSPLDSYYEQYF,TGTGCCAGCTCACCCCTCGACAGCTACTACGAGCAGTACTTC
TRBV5-1,TRBJ1-2,.,.,CASSLQISSMGYTF,TGCGCCAGCAGCTTGCAAATTTCATCTATGGGCTACACCTTC
TRBV12-3/TRBV12-4,TRBJ1-4,.,.,CASSSLRNEKLFF,TGTGCCAGCAGTTCACTCAGGAATGAAAAACTGTTTTTT
TRBV24-1,TRBJ1-1,.,.,CATSDPTGEAFF,TGTGCCACCAGTGATCCGACAGGTGAAGCTTTCTTT
TRBV5-1,TRBJ2-5,.,.,CASSLGDGGETQYF,TGCGCCAGCAGCTTGGGGGACGGAGGGGAGACCCAGTACTTC
TRBV5-5,TRBJ1-4,.,.,CASSPFPAGREKLFF,TGTGCCAGCAGCCCCTTCCCAGCAGGTCGCGAAAAACTGTTTTTT
TRBV5-6,TRBJ2-5,TRBD2,once,CASSFGLAGGAQYF,TGTGCCAGCAGCTTTGGACTAGCGGGGGGGGCCCAGTACTTC
TRBV11-2,TRBJ1-2,.,.,CASSLDQVGRKGGYTF,TGTGCCAGCAGCTTAGATCAAGTGGGGCGAAAGGGTGGCTACACCTTC
TRBV12-3/TRBV12-4,TRBJ1-6,.,few,CASSYGHDPPLHF,TGTGCCAGCAGTTACGGACACGATCCACCCCTCCACTTT
TRBV5-6,TRBJ1-2,.,once,CASSLRGNYGYTF,TGTGCCAGCAGCTTGCGGGGAAACTATGGCTACACCTTC
TRBV11-2,TRBJ2-1,TRBD2,few,CASSLDSAGVGEQFF,TGTGCCAGCAGCTTAGACTCAGCGGGAGTGGGTGAGCAGTTCTTC
TRBV18,TRBJ2-7,.,once,CASSPQEQVSSYEQYF,TGTGCCAGCTCACCACAAGAACAGGTGAGCTCCTACGAGCAGTACTTC